The clone carrying this TCR beta chain showed up just a few times. The sample is drawn from a study of blood T cell repertoires in COVID-19. Trimming shortened V by 1 base and J by 1 base, and 14 bases separated the two germline ends. The CDR3 runs to 17 residues. The germline V gene has CDR1 SGHRS and CDR2 YFSETQ. Profiled with immunoSEQ multiplex PCR; TCRdb holds only in-frame clones, not every one. This repertoire shows more than 300,000 clones, roughly four fifths found once; its top ten account for around 5.1%. Donors of Cohort 3 who recovered were those that had two negative PCRs, clearance, or symptom resolution.

Specimen: PBMCs or T cells enriched from blood (not recorded which). This TCR was recovered from a woman in her fifties or sixties who had recovered from COVID-19. The V call is TRBV5-1, the J call TRBJ1-4; possibly TRBD1 for D (5 bases). DNA of the CDR3: TGCGCCAGCAGCTTGTATCTGGGGCTGGAAACTAATGAAAAACTGTTTTTT. It translates to CASSLYLGLETNEKLFF. Full variable domain (missing parts from reference TRBV5-1 and TRBJ1-4): KAGVTQTPRYLIKTRGQQVTLSCSPISGHRSVSWYQQTPGQGLQFLFEYFSETQRNKGNFPGRFSGRQFSNSRSEMNVSTLELGDSALYLCASSLYLGLETNEKLFFGSGTQLSVL.